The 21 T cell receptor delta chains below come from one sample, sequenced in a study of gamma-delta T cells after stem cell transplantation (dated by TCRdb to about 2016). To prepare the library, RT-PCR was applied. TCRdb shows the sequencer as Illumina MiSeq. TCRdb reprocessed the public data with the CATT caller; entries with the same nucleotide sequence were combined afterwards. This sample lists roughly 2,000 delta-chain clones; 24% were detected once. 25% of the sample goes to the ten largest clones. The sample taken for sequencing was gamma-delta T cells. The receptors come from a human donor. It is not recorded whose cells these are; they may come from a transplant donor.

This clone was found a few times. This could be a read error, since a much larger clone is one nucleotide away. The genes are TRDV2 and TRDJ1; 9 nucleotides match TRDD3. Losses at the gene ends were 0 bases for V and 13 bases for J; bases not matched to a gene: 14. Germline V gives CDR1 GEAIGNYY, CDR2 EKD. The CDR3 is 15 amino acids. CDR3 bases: TGTGCCTGTGACACCGTGGGGGATAAGGCGGGAGAACCCATCTTT. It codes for CACDTVGDKAGEPIF.

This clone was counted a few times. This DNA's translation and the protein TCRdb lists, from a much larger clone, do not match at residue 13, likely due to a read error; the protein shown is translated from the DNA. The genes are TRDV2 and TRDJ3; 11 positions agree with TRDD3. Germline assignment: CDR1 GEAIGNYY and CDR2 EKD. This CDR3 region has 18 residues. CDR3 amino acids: CACDRLGDMVWDARQMFF. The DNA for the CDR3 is TGTGCCTGTGACCGACTGGGGGATATGGTCTGGGACGCCCGACAGATGTTTTTC.

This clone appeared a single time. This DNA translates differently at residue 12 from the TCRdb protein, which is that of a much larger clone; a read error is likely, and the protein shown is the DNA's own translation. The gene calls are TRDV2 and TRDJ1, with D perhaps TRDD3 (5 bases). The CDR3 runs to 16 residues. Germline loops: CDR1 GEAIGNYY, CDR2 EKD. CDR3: CACDTVGELYTNKLIF. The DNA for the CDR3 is TGTGCCTGTGACACCGTCGGGGAACTGTACACCAATAAACTCATCTTT.

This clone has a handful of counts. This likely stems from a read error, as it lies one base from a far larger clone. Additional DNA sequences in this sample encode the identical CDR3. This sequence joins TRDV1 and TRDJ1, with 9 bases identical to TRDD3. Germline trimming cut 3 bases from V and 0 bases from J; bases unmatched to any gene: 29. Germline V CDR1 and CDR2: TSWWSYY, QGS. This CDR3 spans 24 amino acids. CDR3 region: CALGDFPTNIPILGEIRYTDKLIF. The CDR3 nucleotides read TGTGCTCTTGGGGACTTCCCTACGAACATACCTATACTGGGGGAGATCAGGTACACCGATAAACTCATCTTT.

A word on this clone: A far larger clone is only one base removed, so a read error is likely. CDR3 DNA: TGTGCCTGTGACACCGCTTCTCCCGGGGGTCACGGATCGAATAAACTCATCTTT. Protein sequence: CACDTASPGGHGSNKLIF. V is TRDV2 and J is TRDJ1; D may be TRDD3 (5 bases). Per the germline V gene, CDR1 is GEAIGNYY and CDR2 is EKD. Deletions cut 0 bases from V and 6 bases from J, with 25 bases between. The CDR3 is made up of 18 amino acids.

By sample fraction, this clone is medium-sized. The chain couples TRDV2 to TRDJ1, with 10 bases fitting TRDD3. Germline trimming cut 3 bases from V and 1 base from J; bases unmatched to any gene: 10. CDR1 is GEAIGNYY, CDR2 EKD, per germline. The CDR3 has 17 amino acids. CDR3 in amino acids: CACDLLGDSPITDKLIF. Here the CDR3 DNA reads TGTGCCTGTGACTTACTGGGGGATTCGCCCATCACCGATAAACTCATCTTT.

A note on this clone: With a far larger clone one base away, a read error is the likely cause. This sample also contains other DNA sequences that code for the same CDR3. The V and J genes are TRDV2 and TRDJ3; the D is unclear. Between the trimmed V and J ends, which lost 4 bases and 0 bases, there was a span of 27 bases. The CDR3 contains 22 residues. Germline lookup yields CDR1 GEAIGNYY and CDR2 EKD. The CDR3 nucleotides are TGTGCCTGTGATACCGCCGAGTCTCTTAGCGCCGCAGGCTCCTGGGACACCCGACAGATGTTTTTC. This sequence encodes CACDTAESLSAAGSWDTRQMFF.

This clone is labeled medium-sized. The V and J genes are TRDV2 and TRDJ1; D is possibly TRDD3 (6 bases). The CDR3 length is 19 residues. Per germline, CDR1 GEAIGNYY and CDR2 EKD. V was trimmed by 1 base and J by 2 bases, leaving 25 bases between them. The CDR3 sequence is CACDTVGGLHPVLTDKLIF. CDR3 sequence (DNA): TGTGCCTGTGACACGGTTGGGGGCCTCCACCCGGTGCTTACCGATAAACTCATCTTT.

The CDR3 coding sequence is TGTGCTCTTGGGGAACCCCCCGCGGAGTACTGGGGGCCCTCCGATAAACTCATCTTT. Translation: CALGEPPAEYWGPSDKLIF. The chain employs TRDV1 and TRDJ1; 8 bases fit TRDD3. V was clipped by 1 base and J by 3 bases; unmatched bases: 16. This CDR3 region has 19 residues. The germline gives CDR1 TSWWSYY, CDR2 QGS.

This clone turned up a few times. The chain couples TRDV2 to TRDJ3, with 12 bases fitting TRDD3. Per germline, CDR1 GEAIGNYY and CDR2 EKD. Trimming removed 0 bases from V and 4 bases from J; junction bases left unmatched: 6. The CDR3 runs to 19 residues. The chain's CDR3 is CACDTLLLGDTWDTRQMFF. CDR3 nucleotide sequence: TGTGCCTGTGACACCCTCTTACTGGGGGATACATGGGACACCCGACAGATGTTTTTC.

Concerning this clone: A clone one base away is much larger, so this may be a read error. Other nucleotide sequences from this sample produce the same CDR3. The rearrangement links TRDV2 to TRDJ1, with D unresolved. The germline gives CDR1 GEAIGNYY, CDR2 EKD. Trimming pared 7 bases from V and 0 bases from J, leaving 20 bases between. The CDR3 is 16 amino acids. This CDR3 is CACDAAGPEDTDKLIF. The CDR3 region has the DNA TGTGCCTGCGACGCCGCGGGGCCGGAGGACACCGATAAACTCATCTTT.

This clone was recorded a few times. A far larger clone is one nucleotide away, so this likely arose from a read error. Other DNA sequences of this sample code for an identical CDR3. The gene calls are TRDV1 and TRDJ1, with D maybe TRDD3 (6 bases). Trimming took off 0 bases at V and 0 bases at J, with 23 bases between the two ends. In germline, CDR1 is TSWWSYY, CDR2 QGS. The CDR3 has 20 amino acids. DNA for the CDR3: TGTGCTCTTGGGGAACTGGAGTTCCCCCTCGCGGGGGACTACACCGATAAACTCATCTTT. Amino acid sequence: CALGELEFPLAGDYTDKLIF.

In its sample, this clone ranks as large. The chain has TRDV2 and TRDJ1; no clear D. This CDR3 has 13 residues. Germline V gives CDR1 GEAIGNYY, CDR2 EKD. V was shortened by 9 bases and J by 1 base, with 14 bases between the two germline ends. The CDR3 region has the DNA TGTGCCGGAAGCGGATTTGGCACCGATAAACTCATCTTT. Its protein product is CAGSGFGTDKLIF.

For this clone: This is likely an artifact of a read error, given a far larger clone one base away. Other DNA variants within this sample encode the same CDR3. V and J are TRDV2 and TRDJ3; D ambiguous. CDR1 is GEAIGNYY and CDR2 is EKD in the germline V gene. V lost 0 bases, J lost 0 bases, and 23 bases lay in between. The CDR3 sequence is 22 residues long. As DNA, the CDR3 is TGTGCCTGTGACACCGCCGAGTCCCTTAGCGCCGCAGGCTCCTGGGACACCCGACAGATGTTTTTC. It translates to CACDTAESLSAAGSWDTRQMFF.

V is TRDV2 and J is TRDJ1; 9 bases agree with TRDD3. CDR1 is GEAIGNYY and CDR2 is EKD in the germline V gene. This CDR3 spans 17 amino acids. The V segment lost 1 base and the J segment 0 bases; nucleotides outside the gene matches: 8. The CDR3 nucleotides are TGTGCCTGTGACACACTGGGGGAACCCTTATACACCGATAAACTCATCTTT. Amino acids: CACDTLGEPLYTDKLIF.

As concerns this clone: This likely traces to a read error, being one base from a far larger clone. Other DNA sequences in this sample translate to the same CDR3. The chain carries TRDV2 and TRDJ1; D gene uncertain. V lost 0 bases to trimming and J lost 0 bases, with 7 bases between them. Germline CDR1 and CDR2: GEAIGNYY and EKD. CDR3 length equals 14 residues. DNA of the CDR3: TGTGCCTGTGACACCGTTGGATACACCGATAAACTCATCTTT. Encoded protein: CACDTVGYTDKLIF.

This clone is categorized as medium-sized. The CDR3 DNA sequence: TGTGCCCACGAAAATACTGGGGGATCTTACACCGATAAACTCATCTTT. This codes for CAHENTGGSYTDKLIF. V is TRDV3 and J is TRDJ1; TRDD3 matches at 10 bases. CDR1 TVYSNPD and CDR2 GDNSRS come from the germline V gene (reference sequence). V trimming: 5 bases; J trimming: 0 bases; junction bases outside the gene matches: 12. The CDR3 runs 16 residues.

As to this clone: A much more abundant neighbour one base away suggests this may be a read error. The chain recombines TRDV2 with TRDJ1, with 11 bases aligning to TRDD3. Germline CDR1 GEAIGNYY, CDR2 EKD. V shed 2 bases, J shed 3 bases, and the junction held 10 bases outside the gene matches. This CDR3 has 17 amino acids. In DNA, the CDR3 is TGTGCCTGTGACAATCTCCTGGGGGATACTTACGCCGATAAACTCATCTTT. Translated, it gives CACDNLLGDTYADKLIF.

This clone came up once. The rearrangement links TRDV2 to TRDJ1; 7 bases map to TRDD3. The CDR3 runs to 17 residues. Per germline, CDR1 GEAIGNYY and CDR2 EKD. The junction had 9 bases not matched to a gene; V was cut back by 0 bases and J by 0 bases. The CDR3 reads CACDTVLLGANTDKLIF. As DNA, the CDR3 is TGTGCCTGTGACACCGTACTTCTGGGGGCTAACACCGATAAACTCATCTTT.

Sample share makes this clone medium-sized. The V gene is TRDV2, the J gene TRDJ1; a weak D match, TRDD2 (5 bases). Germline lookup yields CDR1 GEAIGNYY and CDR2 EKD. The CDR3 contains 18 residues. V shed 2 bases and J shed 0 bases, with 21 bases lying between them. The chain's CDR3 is CACDILSTFPTYTDKLIF. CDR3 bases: TGTGCCTGTGACATCCTATCTACGTTTCCGACGTACACCGATAAACTCATCTTT.

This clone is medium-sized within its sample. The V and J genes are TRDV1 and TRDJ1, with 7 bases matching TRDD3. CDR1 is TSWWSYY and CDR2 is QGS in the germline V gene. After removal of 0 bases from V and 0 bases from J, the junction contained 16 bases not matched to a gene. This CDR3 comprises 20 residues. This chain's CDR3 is CALGELSPSWGALYTDKLIF. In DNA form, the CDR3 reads TGTGCTCTTGGGGAACTATCTCCGTCCTGGGGGGCCTTGTACACCGATAAACTCATCTTT.